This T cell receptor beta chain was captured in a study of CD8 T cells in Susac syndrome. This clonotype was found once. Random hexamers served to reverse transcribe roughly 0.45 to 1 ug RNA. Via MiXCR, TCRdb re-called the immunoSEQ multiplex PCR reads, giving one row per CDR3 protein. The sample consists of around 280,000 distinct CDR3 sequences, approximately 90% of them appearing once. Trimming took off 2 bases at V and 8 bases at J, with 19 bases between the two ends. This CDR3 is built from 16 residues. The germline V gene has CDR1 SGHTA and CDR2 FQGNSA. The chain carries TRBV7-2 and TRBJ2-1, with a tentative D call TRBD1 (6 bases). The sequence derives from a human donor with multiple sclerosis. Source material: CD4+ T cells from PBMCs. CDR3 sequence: CASSLSRRQGIHEQFF. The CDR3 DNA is TGTGCCAGCAGCTTATCCCGTCGGCAGGGGATCCATGAGCAGTTCTTC.